This T cell receptor beta chain was documented in a study of blood T cell repertoires in COVID-19. There are a few counts of this clone. Two negative PCRs, clearance, or symptom resolution were required of recovered Cohort 3 donors. The ends lost 3 bases at V and 2 bases at J; junction bases unmatched: 4. The germline gives CDR1 GTSNPN, CDR2 SVGIG (reference sequence). CDR3 length: 14 residues. Only in-frame clones appear in the TCRdb table, and some are missing; sequencing was by immunoSEQ multiplex PCR. This sample has some 490,000 clones, with less than 90% found just once. This rearrangement joins TRBV30 to TRBJ1-3, with 7 bases aligning to TRBD1. Sequenced: PBMCs or T cells enriched from blood (not recorded which). This sequence was found in a woman aged 55-69 years who had recovered from COVID-19. CDR3 in DNA: TGTGCCTGGAGCCAAACAGGGGCTGGAAACACCATATATTTT. Translated, it gives CAWSQTGAGNTIYF.